Below, 29 T cell receptor beta chains from the same sample are listed, as sequenced in a study of blood T cell repertoires in COVID-19. Here immunoSEQ multiplex PCR was the method, and the copy in TCRdb shows in-frame clones only, minus some. This table has 220,000 or so clones, around 84% appearing once. Sequencing was carried out using peripheral blood. The receptors shown here come from a woman aged 60-70 years who had recovered from COVID-19.

The chain combines TRBV2 with TRBJ1-1; 7 bases align to TRBD1. The J segment lost 5 bases and the V segment lost 6 bases, leaving 9 bases of the junction unmatched. Germline loops: CDR1 SNHLY, CDR2 FYNNEI. The CDR3 consists of 14 residues. The CDR3 spells CASRAQGGSTEAFF. Written as DNA, the CDR3 is TGTGCCAGCAGAGCGCAGGGGGGAAGTACTGAAGCTTTCTTT.

The rearrangement joins TRBV28 to TRBJ1-5, with TRBD1 as a possible D gene (5 bases). Germline-derived CDR1 and CDR2 are MDHEN and SYDVKM. CDR3 size: 13 residues. Trimming took 7 bases from V and 4 from J, leaving 11 bases between them. The CDR3 nucleotides are TGTGCCAGCATGACCGGGGGGAATCAGCCCCAGCATTTT. This translates into CASMTGGNQPQHF. Complete variable domain (other parts from reference TRBV28 and TRBJ1-5): DVKVTQSSRYLVKRTGEKVFLECVQDMDHENMFWYRQDPGLGLRLIYFSYDVKMKEKGDIPEGYSVSREKKERFSLILESASTNQTSMYLCASMTGGNQPQHFGDGTRLSIL.

V and J are TRBV7-9 and TRBJ2-7; maybe TRBD1 (5 bases). The CDR3 has 14 residues. CDR1 is SEHNR and CDR2 is FQNEAQ in the germline V gene (reference sequence). Trimming took off 5 bases at V and 0 bases at J, with 11 bases between the two ends. The CDR3 coding sequence is TGTGCCAGCAGCCCTCAGGGAATCTCCTACGAGCAGTACTTC. It yields the protein CASSPQGISYEQYF.

V usage is TRBV19 and J usage is TRBJ1-3; D is unclear. The CDR3 is 15 residues long. V lost 5 bases and J lost 4, with 15 bases in between. Germline CDR1 reads LNHDA; CDR2 reads SQIVND (reference sequence). The chain's CDR3 is CASSRRAELGNTIYF. In DNA form, the CDR3 reads TGTGCCAGTAGTCGGCGGGCTGAGCTGGGAAACACCATATATTTT.

This chain uses TRBV7-2 with TRBJ2-3, with 8 bases fitting TRBD2. The CDR3 has 18 amino acids. Trimming removed 1 base from V and 4 bases from J; junction bases left unmatched: 13. Germline V gene sequence: CDR1 SGHTA, CDR2 FQGNSA. The chain's CDR3 is CASSLEGPYGGASDTQYF. In nucleotides, the CDR3 is TGTGCCAGCAGCTTAGAAGGCCCATACGGGGGGGCCTCAGATACGCAGTATTTT.

This clone was seen at least ten times. The V call is TRBV25-1, the J call TRBJ2-7, with a possible D match to TRBD2 (7 bases). The CDR3 is 14 residues long. Between the trimmed V and J ends, which lost 4 bases and 2 bases, there was a span of 12 bases. Germline loops: CDR1 MGHDK, CDR2 SYGVNS. The CDR3 nucleotides are TGTGCCAGCAGTGCGGCGGGGGACACCTACGAGCAGTACTTC. Its translation is CASSAAGDTYEQYF.

The DNA for the CDR3 is TGTGCCAGCAGCGTGGGACAGCACTACGAGCAGTACTTC. Residues: CASSVGQHYEQYF. This chain uses TRBV11-3 with TRBJ2-7; 7 bases fit TRBD1. V was clipped by 5 bases and J by 3 bases; unmatched bases: 4. This CDR3 region has 13 residues. CDR1 SGHNT and CDR2 YENEEA come from the germline V gene. The full variable domain, completed using reference TRBV11-3 and TRBJ2-7, is EAGVVQSPRYKIIEKKQPVAFWCNPISGHNTLYWYLQNLGQGPELLIRYENEEAVDDSQLPKDRFSAERLKGVDSTLKIQPAELGDSAVYLCASSVGQHYEQYFGPGTRLTVT.

The rearrangement joins TRBV7-9 to TRBJ1-5; TRBD1 aligns across 12 bases. CDR3 length equals 14 residues. Germline V gene data show CDR1 as SEHNR and CDR2 as FQNEAQ (reference sequence). With V trimmed by 5 bases and J by 7 bases, 3 bases remained unmatched. This CDR3 is CASSVGTGGQPQHF. In DNA, the CDR3 is TGTGCCAGCAGCGTCGGGACAGGGGGCCAGCCCCAGCATTTT.

This chain joins TRBV5-1 and TRBJ2-7, with 11 bases identical to TRBD1. CDR1 is SGHRS and CDR2 is YFSETQ in the germline V gene. The V gene end was trimmed by 3 bases and the J gene end by 6 bases; junction bases not matched to a gene: 8. The CDR3 extends over 15 amino acids. DNA of the CDR3: TGCGCCAGCAGCTCATCGGGACAGGGGGTGTCCGAGCAGTACTTC. Amino acid sequence: CASSSSGQGVSEQYF.

This clone was detected a few times. The V and J genes are TRBV7-9 and TRBJ1-4; D possibly corresponds to TRBD1 (6 bases). Germline V CDR1 and CDR2: SEHNR, FQNEAQ (reference sequence). V lost 3 bases, J lost 5 bases, and 19 bases lay in between. This CDR3 is 17 amino acids long. The CDR3 is CASSFYPTGGLNEKLFF. The CDR3 DNA reads as TGTGCCAGCAGCTTTTACCCAACCGGGGGGCTAAATGAAAAACTGTTTTTT. The full variable domain, rest sourced from reference TRBV7-9 and TRBJ1-4, is DTGVSQNPRHKITKRGQNVTFRCDPISEHNRLYWYRQTLGQGPEFLTYFQNEAQLEKSRLLSDRFSAERPKGSFSTLEIQRTEQGDSAMYLCASSFYPTGGLNEKLFFGSGTQLSVL.

The J gene is TRBJ2-1, the V gene TRBV14, with D hard to call. Germline V gene sequence: CDR1 SGHDN, CDR2 FVKESK. Between the trimmed V and J ends, which lost 2 bases and 6 bases, there was a span of 17 bases. The CDR3 runs 16 residues. CDR3 DNA sequence: TGTGCCAGCAGCCAAAGCAGGCTGGCCATCGGCAATGAGCAGTTCTTC. This codes for CASSQSRLAIGNEQFF. Combining the CDR3 with reference TRBV14 and TRBJ2-1 gives the whole variable domain EAGVTQFPSHSVIEKGQTVTLRCDPISGHDNLYWYRRVMGKEIKFLLHFVKESKQDESGMPNNRFLAERTGGTYSTLKVQPAELEDSGVYFCASSQSRLAIGNEQFFGPGTRLTVL.

This chain links TRBV21-1 with TRBJ1-1; the table names TRBD1, a call not compared with the DNA. TRBV21-1 is assigned pseudogene status. The CDR3 has 18 amino acids. DNA for the CDR3: TGTGCCAGCAGCCTACAAAATGGGCTTGTACATAAGAACACTGAAGCTTTCTTT. This encodes CASSLQNGLVHKNTEAFF.

The gene calls are TRBV11-2 and TRBJ1-1; D gene unclear. The V gene's germline CDR1 is SGHAT and CDR2 FQNNGV. The ends were cut back, 0 bases at V and 2 bases at J, with 7 bases in the middle. This CDR3 comprises 14 residues. The CDR3 is CASSLESRNTEAFF. The CDR3 nucleotides read TGTGCCAGCAGCTTAGAATCCAGAAACACTGAAGCTTTCTTT.

The chain carries TRBV7-8 and TRBJ2-7, with 9 bases lining up with TRBD1. The V gene's germline CDR1 is SGHVS and CDR2 FQNEAQ. The V and J ends lost 2 bases and 6 bases, in that order; junction bases with no gene match: 11. The CDR3 extends over 16 amino acids. Written as DNA, the CDR3 is TGTGCCAGCAGCTTATCAGCGACAGGGGGAGTAACCGAGCAGTACTTC. Amino acids: CASSLSATGGVTEQYF.

The chain couples TRBV10-3 to TRBJ1-5, with a tentative D call TRBD1 (5 bases). The CDR3 spans 15 residues. Per germline, CDR1 ENHRY and CDR2 SYGVKD. V was clipped by 10 bases and J by 0 bases, with 16 bases between them. CDR3 region: CATLDSGDSNQPQHF. For the CDR3, the DNA is TGTGCCACCCTAGACAGTGGTGATAGCAATCAGCCCCAGCATTTT.

V is TRBV18 and J is TRBJ1-3, with a tentative D call TRBD1 (6 bases). CDR3 length equals 16 residues. The germline V gene encodes CDR1 KGHSH and CDR2 LQKENI. Trimming took 2 bases from V and 0 from J, leaving 11 bases between them. The chain's CDR3 is CASSPNTGSSGNTIYF. CDR3 sequence (DNA): TGTGCCAGCTCACCAAATACAGGGAGCTCTGGAAACACCATATATTTT.

This chain links TRBV19 with TRBJ1-5; D is unresolved. Trimming cost V 5 bases and J 5 bases, with 7 bases left between them. The CDR3 covers 12 residues. Germline CDR1 LNHDA, CDR2 SQIVND (reference sequence). CDR3 nucleotide sequence: TGTGCCAGTAGTCCACTTGATCAGCCCCAGCATTTT. Encoded protein: CASSPLDQPQHF.

To note about this clone: A read error may account for a junction end that differs from germline. This sequence joins TRBV10-3 and TRBJ2-4, with a tentative D call TRBD1 (5 bases). The CDR3 is 12 residues long. Germline assignment: CDR1 ENHRY and CDR2 SYGVKD. The CDR3 loop is CALSPQTDIQYF. Written as DNA, the CDR3 is TGTGCCCTCAGCCCCCAGACAGACATTCAGTACTTC.

The chain carries TRBV7-3 and TRBJ1-6; possibly TRBD1 for D (5 bases). CDR1 is SGHTA and CDR2 is FQGTGA in the germline V gene. The CDR3 extends over 14 amino acids. With 0 bases removed from V and 10 bases from J, the gap between germline ends came to 10 bases. The CDR3 DNA reads as TGTGCCAGCAGCTTAACGGGGGGAGGGTCACCCCTCCACTTT. Amino acid sequence: CASSLTGGGSPLHF.

This chain connects TRBV11-2 to TRBJ1-1, with D perhaps TRBD1 (6 bases). Trimming stripped 5 bases from V and 2 bases from J, with 15 bases between. The CDR3 sequence is 15 residues long. In germline, CDR1 is SGHAT, CDR2 FQNNGV. CDR3 sequence (DNA): TGTGCCAGCAGCCCCCGGGGGGCCCTAAACACTGAAGCTTTCTTT. It codes for CASSPRGALNTEAFF.

This clone has more than one count but fewer than ten. V gene TRBV6-4 combines with J gene TRBJ2-7, with D possibly being TRBD2 (5 bases). This CDR3 is 16 amino acids long. V lost 7 bases, J lost 3 bases, and 22 bases lay in between. Germline CDR1 and CDR2: MRHNA and SNTAGT. CDR3 sequence reads: CASKRRLGDRVYEQYF. CDR3 bases: TGTGCCAGCAAACGGAGGCTAGGAGATCGGGTCTACGAGCAGTACTTC.

The chain is built from TRBV30 and TRBJ2-1; 8 nucleotides agree with TRBD2. Trimming at V came to 2 bases and at J to 2 bases, leaving 8 bases not matched to a gene. The germline gives CDR1 GTSNPN, CDR2 SVGIG (reference sequence). This CDR3 spans 16 amino acids. In DNA, the CDR3 is TGTGCCTGGAGTAGGATTAGCGGGACGACCTACAATGAGCAGTTCTTC. Translating gives CAWSRISGTTYNEQFF.

The sample holds a few counts of this clone. This chain joins TRBV25-1 and TRBJ1-2, with D maybe TRBD1 (5 bases). The CDR3 is made up of 14 amino acids. The germline V gene encodes CDR1 MGHDK and CDR2 SYGVNS. Trimming shortened V by 3 bases and J by 3 bases, and 11 bases separated the two germline ends. This CDR3 is CASSDHTGDYGYTF. CDR3 nucleotide sequence: TGTGCCAGCAGTGACCATACAGGAGACTATGGCTACACCTTC.

The V call is TRBV2, the J call TRBJ1-2, with 9 nucleotides matching TRBD1. The junction had 7 bases not matched to a gene; V was cut back by 8 bases and J by 0 bases. CDR1 and CDR2 from the germline V gene are SNHLY and FYNNEI. The CDR3 runs 15 residues. CDR3 bases: TGTGCCAGCCTGGACAGGGGTTCCGCTAACTATGGCTACACCTTC. Protein: CASLDRGSANYGYTF.

J is TRBJ2-3 and V is TRBV4-3; a weak D match, TRBD2 (7 bases). Trimming shortened V by 2 bases and J by 2 bases, and 14 bases separated the two germline ends. Germline V gene lookup returns CDR1 LGHNA and CDR2 YSLEER. This CDR3 is 16 amino acids long. CDR3 in DNA: TGCGCCAGCAGCCAATCCGGGGGGCTCTCCACAGATACGCAGTATTTT. It translates to CASSQSGGLSTDTQYF.

V and J are TRBV10-3 and TRBJ1-2; tentatively, D is TRBD1 (5 bases). The ends were cut back, 2 bases at V and 4 bases at J, with 5 bases in the middle. CDR3 length equals 12 residues. CDR1 and CDR2 (germline): ENHRY, SYGVKD. The CDR3: CAISEDSYGYTF. In DNA form, the CDR3 reads TGTGCCATCAGTGAGGACAGCTATGGCTACACCTTC.

V usage is TRBV29-1 and J usage is TRBJ2-1; 8 nucleotides agree with TRBD2. J was trimmed by 3 bases and V by 7 bases; bases with no gene match: 5. CDR1 is SQVTM and CDR2 is ANQGSEA in the germline V gene. The CDR3 covers 13 residues. CDR3 DNA: TGCAGCGGTCGGGGGGGCGTCTACAATGAGCAGTTCTTC. It yields the protein CSGRGGVYNEQFF.

The chain employs TRBV7-9 and TRBJ2-7, with a tentative D call TRBD1 (6 bases). Germline lookup yields CDR1 SEHNR and CDR2 FQNEAQ (reference sequence). Trimming cost V 2 bases and J 1 base, with 9 bases left between them. The CDR3 runs to 14 residues. The CDR3 loop reads CASSLRTESYEQYF. The CDR3 nucleotides are TGTGCCAGCAGCTTACGGACAGAGTCCTACGAGCAGTACTTC.

V is TRBV11-1 and J is TRBJ1-4; TRBD1 matches at 8 bases. Unmatched junction bases numbered 4, after V lost 2 bases and J lost 8 bases. The CDR3 loop spans 14 amino acids. Per germline, CDR1 SGHAT and CDR2 FQDESV (reference sequence). The CDR3 sequence is CASSLNRGSEKLFF. In DNA, the CDR3 is TGTGCCAGCAGCTTAAACAGGGGGAGCGAAAAACTGTTTTTT.